This T cell receptor beta chain was captured in a study of blood T cell repertoires in COVID-19 (dated by TCRdb to the early 2020s). Notes on the research overall: The collaborator samples originated in the United States, Italy and Spain and spanned the acute and convalescent phases of COVID-19. Deeply sampled blood TCRbeta repertoires from subjects exposed to, actively infected with, or recovered from COVID-19 were included in the dataset. Samples came from the ongoing ImmuneRACE study (first 160 participants) plus 1,254 subjects from 6 global collaborators. The prospective study material was composed of cDNA or gDNA derived from T cells, B-cell-depleted T cells, or PBMCs. The sample metadata nearly always contained a de-identified subject ID, COVID-19 status, age in years and sex. Where HLA class I and class II types were available, the types were taken from metadata supplied by the sample provider, not from assay-based typing. The repertoires were released in a freely available public database meant as a resource for research on the immune response to SARS-CoV-2.

The immunoSEQ Assay, a bias-controlled multiplex PCR, was used to amplify TCRbeta CDR3 regions from genomic DNA. The source study handled its data this way. The number of nucleated cells in each sample was estimated from the amplification of reference gene primers within the assay. Sequence reads were collapsed and filtered to measure the absolute abundance of every unique TCRbeta CDR3 rearrangement. For each sample, productive Simpson clonality was calculated as the square root of Simpson's diversity index across productive rearrangements. TCRdb re-hosts the immuneACCESS table, in-frame sequences only. Its copies lack some clones; in the studies checked, an unresolved V gene accounts for under half of them, and the cause for the rest is not known. The DNA was the basis for D and trimming; V, J and clone size are from that table. In all, the sample holds about 440,000 clones, and roughly 89% of those were seen once. The ten most abundant clones make up roughly 4% of the sample.

The V end loses 6 bases and the J end loses 3 bases, and a stretch of 18 bases separates them. In the germline V gene, CDR1 corresponds to SGHRS and CDR2 to YFSETQ. From the cysteine up to the phenylalanine, the CDR3 has a length of 15 residues. Just CDR3 DNA is preserved here, 45 bases in frame from base 1. Turning to this clone: Its cognate antigen has yet to be identified. Per-base quality was not reported, and no clone a single base away is much larger than it.

The collaborating institutions used their own protocols to collect whole blood in K2EDTA tubes. For TCRbeta analysis, collaborator samples were shipped as frozen whole blood, as isolated PBMCs, or as DNA extracted from either sample type. What the work shows at the level of the full study, not this receptor alone: The amount of clinical and demographic metadata varied by source and participant and was provided uncurated.

The TCR sequence derives from a woman younger than 45 with acute or convalescent COVID-19. Rearrangement joined TRBV5-1 to TRBJ1-2; the best D guess is TRBD1, with 5 bases matching. Sequencing used peripheral blood. The DNA reads TGCGCCAGCACCAGGGAGGGGACTTCGGACTATGGCTACACCTTC. This sequence encodes CASTREGTSDYGYTF.